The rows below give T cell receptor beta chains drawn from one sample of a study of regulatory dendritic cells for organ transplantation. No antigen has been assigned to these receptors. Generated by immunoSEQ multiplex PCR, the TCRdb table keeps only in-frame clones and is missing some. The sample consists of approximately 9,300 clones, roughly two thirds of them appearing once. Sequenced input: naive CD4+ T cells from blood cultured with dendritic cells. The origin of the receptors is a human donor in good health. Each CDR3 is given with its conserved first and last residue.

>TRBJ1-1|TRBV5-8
CASSVRQGQAFF
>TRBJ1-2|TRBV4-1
CASSQGGGNYGYTF
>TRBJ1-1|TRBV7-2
CASSPGQANTEAFF
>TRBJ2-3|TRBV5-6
CASSDVGGSADTQYF
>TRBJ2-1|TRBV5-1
CASREGTGLYNEQFF
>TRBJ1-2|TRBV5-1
CASSLAGGNYGYTF
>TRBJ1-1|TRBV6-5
CASSDPGQGSPEAFF
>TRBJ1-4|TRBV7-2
CASSSKTASNEKLFF
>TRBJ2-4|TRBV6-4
CASSPTRVQGLLAKNIQYF
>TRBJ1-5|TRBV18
CASSPRGNQPQHF
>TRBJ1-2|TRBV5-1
CASSLQGGSGYGYTF
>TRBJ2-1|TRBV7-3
CASSLDRVGNEQFF
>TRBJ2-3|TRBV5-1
CASSSRLAPPDTQYF
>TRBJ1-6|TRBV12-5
CASGLDRGRSSYNSPLHF
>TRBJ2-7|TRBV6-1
CASRRGGNSYEQYF
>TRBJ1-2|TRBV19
CASSDRGRHNYGYTF
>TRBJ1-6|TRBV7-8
CASSLTTGQPYNSPLHF
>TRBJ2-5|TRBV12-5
CASGALAGGGVTQYF
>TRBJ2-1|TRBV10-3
CAITGGGVNEQFF
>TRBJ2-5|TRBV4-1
CASSQVGQGGETQYF
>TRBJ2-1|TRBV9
CASTVGGGGSSYNEQFF
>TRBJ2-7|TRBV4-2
CASSHQGGEPSYEQYF
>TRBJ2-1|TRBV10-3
CAISESRLAGEEQFF
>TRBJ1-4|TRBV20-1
CSALDEKLFF
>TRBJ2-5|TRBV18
CASSPDRLAGGIETQYF
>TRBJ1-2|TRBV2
CASSEGASDGYTF
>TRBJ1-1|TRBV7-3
CASSSHMNTEAFF
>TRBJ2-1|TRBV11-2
CASSLDLGSYNEQFF
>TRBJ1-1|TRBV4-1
CASSQVGQGRWLDTEAFF
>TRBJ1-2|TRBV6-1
CASSETAGMGYTF
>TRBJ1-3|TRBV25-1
CASSSGTGRGPGNTIYF
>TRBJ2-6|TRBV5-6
CASRLKGQGNAGANVLTF
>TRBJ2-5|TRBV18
CASSPRSSGGHNQETQYF
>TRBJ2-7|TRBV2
CASSVDRLSSYEQYF
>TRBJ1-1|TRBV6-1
CASSQGGNTEAFF
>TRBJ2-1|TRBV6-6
CASSRPSGQGFNEQFF
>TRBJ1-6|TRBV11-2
CASSLLTGGNSPLHF
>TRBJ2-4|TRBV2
CASSVARNIQYF
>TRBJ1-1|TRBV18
CASSGRGGTEAFF
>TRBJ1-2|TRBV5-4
CASSLDSLNGYTF